This passage covers 13 T cell receptor beta chains from one sample sequenced in a study of shared clonotypes between healthy human individuals. Generated by immunoSEQ multiplex PCR, the TCRdb table keeps only in-frame clones and is missing some. The data contain 490,000 or so clones, roughly four fifths of them singletons. The source material was PBMCs. Receptor source: a middle-aged woman in good health. Some clones in this sample may be carry-over from other donors' samples.

This clone was counted a few times. The J gene is TRBJ2-7, the V gene TRBV6-6; D perhaps matches TRBD2 (6 bases). Deletions cut 5 bases from V and 6 bases from J, with 17 bases between. The germline CDR1 and CDR2 sequences are MNHNY and SVGAGI (reference sequence). This CDR3 region has 14 residues. CDR3 bases: TGTGCCAGCAGTCCGGGACTCCACCGCGGCGAGCAGTACTTC. This encodes CASSPGLHRGEQYF.

This chain uses TRBV2 with TRBJ1-1; no clear D gene. V lost 4 bases and J 4 bases, leaving 4 bases between the germline ends. The CDR3 is 11 residues long. The germline gives CDR1 SNHLY, CDR2 FYNNEI. DNA of the CDR3: TGTGCCAGCAGTGTATTCACTGAAGCTTTCTTT. It yields the protein CASSVFTEAFF.

CDR3 sequence reads: CASSLSRDTQYF. The CDR3 DNA reads as TGTGCCAGCTCACTTTCTAGGGATACGCAGTATTTT. This chain joins TRBV18 and TRBJ2-3; D is unclear. This CDR3 contains 12 residues. Germline CDR1 KGHSH, CDR2 LQKENI. Between the trimmed V and J ends, which lost 4 bases and 6 bases, there was a span of 8 bases. Using reference TRBV18 and TRBJ2-3 for the parts outside the CDR3, the full variable domain is NAGVMQNPRHLVRRRGQEARLRCSPMKGHSHVYWYRQLPEEGLKFMVYLQKENIIDESGMPKERFSAEFPKEGPSILRIQQVVRGDSAAYFCASSLSRDTQYFGPGTRLTVL.

A remark on this clone: The identical CDR3 is also encoded by other nucleotide sequences in the sample. The genes are TRBV4-1 and TRBJ2-7, with 7 bases matching TRBD2. The CDR3 is made up of 17 amino acids. Germline V CDR1 and CDR2: MGHRA, YSYEKL. Trimming at V came to 0 bases and at J to 0 bases, leaving 8 bases not matched to a gene. CDR3 loop: CASSQELAGASSYEQYF. CDR3 DNA: TGCGCCAGCAGCCAAGAACTGGCGGGAGCTAGCTCCTACGAGCAGTACTTC.

A few counts support this clone. The V call is TRBV29-1, the J call TRBJ1-1, with D tentatively TRBD1 (5 bases). Germline CDR1 reads SQVTM; CDR2 reads ANQGSEA. The CDR3 totals 10 residues. CDR3 sequence: CGGKNTEAFF. The CDR3 DNA follows: TGCGGGGGAAAGAACACTGAAGCTTTCTTT. The complete variable domain, with remaining parts taken from reference TRBV29-1 and TRBJ1-1, reads SAVISQKPSRDICQRGTSLTIQCQVDSQVTMMFWYRQQPGQSLTLIATANQGSEATYESGFVIDKFPISRPNLTFSTLTVSNMSPEDSSIYLCGGKNTEAFFGQGTRLTVV.

The genes are TRBV5-1 and TRBJ2-7, with D unclear. The V and J ends lost 0 bases and 4 bases respectively, with 11 bases between them. Germline assignment: CDR1 SGHRS and CDR2 YFSETQ. The CDR3 sequence is 14 residues long. The CDR3 reads CASSLGQVQYEQYF. CDR3 in DNA: TGCGCCAGCAGCTTGGGGCAGGTTCAATACGAGCAGTACTTC.

V is TRBV29-1 and J is TRBJ2-3, with D possibly TRBD1 on 6 matching bases. V lost 4 bases to trimming and J lost 0 bases, with 11 bases between them. Germline V gene data show CDR1 as SQVTM and CDR2 as ANQGSEA. There are 14 residues in the CDR3. CDR3 coding DNA: TGCAGCGTTGCTGACAGGAGAAGCACAGATACGCAGTATTTT. This codes for CSVADRRSTDTQYF.

This clone appeared a few times. The genes are TRBV4-2 and TRBJ2-2, with D perhaps TRBD2 (5 bases). Looked up from germline, CDR1 is LGHNA and CDR2 is YNFKEQ. The CDR3 length is 16 residues. The V end was cut by 0 bases, the J end by 1 base, with 9 bases between. CDR3 in DNA: TGTGCCAGCAGCCAAGAGAACGGAGGGAACACCGGGGAGCTGTTTTTT. As protein: CASSQENGGNTGELFF.

The chain employs TRBV7-2 and TRBJ2-1; TRBD2 aligns across 11 bases. With 1 base clipped from V and 8 bases from J, the junction kept 1 base outside the gene matches. The CDR3 runs to 14 residues. In germline, CDR1 is SGHTA, CDR2 FQGNSA. In DNA form, the CDR3 reads TGTGCCAGCAGCTTAGGTAGCGGGAGGGATGAGCAGTTCTTC. Its translation is CASSLGSGRDEQFF.

The chain carries TRBV6-7 and TRBJ2-1; TRBD2 is a possible D gene (7 bases). TRBV6-7 is designated an ORF whose function remains uncertain. Trimming took 0 bases from V and 1 from J, leaving 25 bases between them. CDR3 size: 21 residues. CDR3 region: CASSYSSYRGRRERSYNEQFF. The CDR3 DNA sequence: TGTGCCAGCAGTTACTCGTCGTATAGGGGGAGGCGGGAGCGTTCCTACAATGAGCAGTTCTTC.

The chain has TRBV9 and TRBJ2-3; D is perhaps TRBD1 (5 bases). Per germline, CDR1 SGDLS and CDR2 YYNGEE. The CDR3 runs to 15 residues. The germline V and J ends were trimmed by 4 bases and 5 bases, with 17 bases remaining between them. The CDR3 DNA reads as TGTGCCAGCAGCATTGACGGAGACCAGGGAGATACGCAGTATTTT. As protein: CASSIDGDQGDTQYF.

The V call is TRBV6-1, the J call TRBJ2-1, with 16 bases identical to TRBD2. The germline gives CDR1 MNHNS, CDR2 SASEGT. This CDR3 spans 19 amino acids. The ends lost 2 bases at V and 7 bases at J; junction bases unmatched: 11. The CDR3 sequence: CASSESRPGLAGGPNEQFF. CDR3 nucleotide sequence: TGTGCCAGCAGTGAAAGCAGACCGGGACTAGCGGGAGGGCCGAATGAGCAGTTCTTC.

The rearrangement uses TRBV7-9 and TRBJ2-7, with 8 bases matching TRBD1. The CDR3 consists of 15 residues. Looked up from germline, CDR1 is SEHNR and CDR2 is FQNEAQ (reference sequence). V was clipped by 4 bases and J by 3 bases; unmatched bases: 8. CDR3 protein: CASSSERTGIYEQYF. CDR3 DNA: TGTGCCAGCAGCTCGGAGAGGACAGGGATCTACGAGCAGTACTTC.